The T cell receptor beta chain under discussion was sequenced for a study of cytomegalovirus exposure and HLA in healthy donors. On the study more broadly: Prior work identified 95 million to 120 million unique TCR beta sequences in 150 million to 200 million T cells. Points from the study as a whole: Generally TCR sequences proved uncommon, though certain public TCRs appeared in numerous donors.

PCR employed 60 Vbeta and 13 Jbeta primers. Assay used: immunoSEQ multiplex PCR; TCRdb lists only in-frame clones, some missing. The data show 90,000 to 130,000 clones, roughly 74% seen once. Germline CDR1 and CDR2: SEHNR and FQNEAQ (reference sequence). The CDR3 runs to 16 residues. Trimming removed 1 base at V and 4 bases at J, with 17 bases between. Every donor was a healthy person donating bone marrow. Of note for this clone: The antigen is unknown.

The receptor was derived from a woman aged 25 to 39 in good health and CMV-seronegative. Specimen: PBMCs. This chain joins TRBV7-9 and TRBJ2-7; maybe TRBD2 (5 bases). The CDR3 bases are TGTGCCAGCAGCTTAGTTGCCGGGGAACTCTCATACGAGCAGTACTTC. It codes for CASSLVAGELSYEQYF.